These 10 T cell receptor beta chains were sequenced from one sample in a study of OX40 agonist ivuxolimab in advanced cancers. Sequencing was performed with immunoSEQ multiplex PCR; in TCRdb, only in-frame clones are kept and a portion is missing. The table shows some 90,000 clones, with 70% to 90% occurring only once. The source material was CD4+ or CD8+ T cells sorted from blood, sampled in a trial of the OX40 agonist ivuxolimab. These receptors all come from an adult with an advanced solid tumor such as melanoma, head and neck, liver or kidney cancer.

The chain joins TRBV6-1 to TRBJ2-7; D is ambiguous. The CDR3 covers 13 residues. The V gene's germline CDR1 is MNHNS and CDR2 SASEGT. V was trimmed by 8 bases and J by 6 bases, leaving 17 bases between them. CDR3 DNA sequence: TGTGCCAGCCGAGAGGACGGCCTCGGCGAGCAGTACGTC. It is translated as CASREDGLGEQYV.

The chain recombines TRBV27 with TRBJ2-7, with D perhaps matching TRBD1 (6 bases). CDR1 MNHEY and CDR2 SMNVEV come from the germline V gene (reference sequence). V shed 6 bases and J shed 0 bases, with 15 bases lying between them. The length of the CDR3 is 15 residues. This chain's CDR3 is CASSSPGQSSYEQYF. Written as DNA, the CDR3 is TGTGCCAGCAGCTCTCCTGGACAGAGCTCCTACGAGCAGTACTTC.

This chain joins TRBV28 and TRBJ2-6; D unresolved. With 7 bases removed from V and 9 bases from J, the gap between germline ends came to 13 bases. This CDR3 region has 13 residues. The germline CDR1 and CDR2 sequences are MDHEN and SYDVKM. As DNA, the CDR3 is TGTGCCAGCAATCCCGACATGAACAACGTCCTGACTTTC. It codes for CASNPDMNNVLTF.

The CDR3 coding sequence is TGTGCCAGTAGGACTAGCGGACCCACCTACAATGAGCAGTTCTTC. This sequence encodes CASRTSGPTYNEQFF. The chain is built from TRBV19 and TRBJ2-1, with 9 positions matching TRBD2. This CDR3 has 15 amino acids. Trimming removed 6 bases from V and 2 bases from J; junction bases left unmatched: 5. Germline lookup yields CDR1 LNHDA and CDR2 SQIVND (reference sequence).

The chain is built from TRBV11-2 and TRBJ1-3, with 7 nucleotides matching TRBD1. The CDR3 is 18 amino acids. The J segment lost 0 bases and the V segment lost 1 base, leaving 9 bases of the junction unmatched. The germline gives CDR1 SGHAT, CDR2 FQNNGV. CDR3 DNA: TGTGCCAGCAGCTTAGTGCGTTGGACAGGCCTCTCTGGAAACACCATATATTTT. Amino acids: CASSLVRWTGLSGNTIYF. Full variable domain (outside the CDR3, taken from reference TRBV11-2 and TRBJ1-3): EAGVAQSPRYKIIEKRQSVAFWCNPISGHATLYWYQQILGQGPKLLIQFQNNGVVDDSQLPKDRFSAERLKGVDSTLKIQPAKLEDSAVYLCASSLVRWTGLSGNTIYFGEGSWLTVV.

The chain has TRBV28 and TRBJ1-2; 7 bases are a match to TRBD1. The CDR3 sequence is 12 residues long. J was trimmed by 10 bases and V by 5 bases; bases with no gene match: 7. Germline V gives CDR1 MDHEN, CDR2 SYDVKM. The CDR3, as DNA: TGTGCCAGCAGTCCCCACGACAGGGACTACACCTTC. Its protein product is CASSPHDRDYTF.

The genes are TRBV2 and TRBJ2-7; 7 bases agree with TRBD2. V shed 4 bases, J shed 2 bases, and the junction held 5 bases outside the gene matches. The CDR3 is 14 residues long. The germline gives CDR1 SNHLY, CDR2 FYNNEI. CDR3 sequence: CASSVGGGPYEQYF. In DNA, the CDR3 is TGTGCCAGCAGTGTGGGGGGAGGGCCCTACGAGCAGTACTTC.

The V gene is TRBV5-1, the J gene TRBJ2-5; TRBD1 agrees at 7 bases. Germline assignment: CDR1 SGHRS and CDR2 YFSETQ. The CDR3 loop spans 13 amino acids. The J segment lost 4 bases and the V segment lost 6 bases, leaving 6 bases of the junction unmatched. The CDR3 spells CASNTGVAETQYF. CDR3 bases: TGCGCCAGCAACACAGGGGTTGCAGAGACCCAGTACTTC.

This clone was seen once. The chain couples TRBV6-1 to TRBJ2-2; D is perhaps TRBD1 (6 bases). V dropped 7 bases and J dropped 10 bases, with 16 bases sitting between them. Germline V gives CDR1 MNHNS, CDR2 SASEGT. The CDR3 is made up of 13 amino acids. This chain's CDR3 is CASTFYKGEELFF. The CDR3 bases are TGTGCCAGCACTTTTTACAAGGGGGAGGAGCTGTTTTTT.

This chain links TRBV11-2 with TRBJ2-1; 9 nucleotides align to TRBD2. Germline trimming cut 2 bases from V and 1 base from J; bases unmatched to any gene: 3. Germline V CDR1 and CDR2: SGHAT, FQNNGV. The CDR3 spans 16 residues. The CDR3 loop reads CASSLIAGGSYNEQFF. The CDR3, as DNA: TGTGCCAGCAGCTTAATCGCGGGAGGGTCCTACAATGAGCAGTTCTTC.